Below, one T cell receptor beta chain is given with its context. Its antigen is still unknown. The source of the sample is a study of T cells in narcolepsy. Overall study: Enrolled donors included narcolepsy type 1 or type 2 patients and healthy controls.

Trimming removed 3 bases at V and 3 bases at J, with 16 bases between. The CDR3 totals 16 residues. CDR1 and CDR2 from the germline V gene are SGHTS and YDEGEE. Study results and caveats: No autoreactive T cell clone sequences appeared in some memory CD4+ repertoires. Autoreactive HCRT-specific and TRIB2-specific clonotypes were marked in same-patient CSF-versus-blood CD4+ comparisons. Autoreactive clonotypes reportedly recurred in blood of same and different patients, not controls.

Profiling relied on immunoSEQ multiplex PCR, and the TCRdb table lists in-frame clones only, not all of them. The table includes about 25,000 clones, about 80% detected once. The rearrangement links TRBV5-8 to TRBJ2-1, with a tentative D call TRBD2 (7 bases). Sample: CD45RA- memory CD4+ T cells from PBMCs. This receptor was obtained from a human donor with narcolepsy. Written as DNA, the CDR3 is TGTGCCAGCAGCTCAGGGGAGGGGGGCTTCTACAATGAGCAGTTCTTC. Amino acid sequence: CASSSGEGGFYNEQFF. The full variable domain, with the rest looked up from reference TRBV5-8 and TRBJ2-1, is EAGVTQSPTHLIKTRGQQATLRCSPISGHTSVYWYQQALGLGLQFLLWYDEGEERNRGNFPPRFSGRQFPNYSSELNVNALELEDSALYLCASSSGEGGFYNEQFFGPGTRLTVL.